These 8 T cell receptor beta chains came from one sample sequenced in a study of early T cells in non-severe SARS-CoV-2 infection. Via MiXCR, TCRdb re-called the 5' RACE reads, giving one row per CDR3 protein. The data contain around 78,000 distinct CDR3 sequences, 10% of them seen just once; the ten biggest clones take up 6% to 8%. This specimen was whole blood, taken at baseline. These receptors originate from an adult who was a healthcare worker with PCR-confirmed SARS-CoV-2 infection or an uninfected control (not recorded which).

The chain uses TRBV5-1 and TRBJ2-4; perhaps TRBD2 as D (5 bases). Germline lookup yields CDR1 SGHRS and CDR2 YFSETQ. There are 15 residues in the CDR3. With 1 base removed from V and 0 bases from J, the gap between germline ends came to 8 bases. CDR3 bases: TGCGCCAGCAGCTTGCGGACTCTAGCCAAAAACATTCAGTACTTC. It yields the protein CASSLRTLAKNIQYF.

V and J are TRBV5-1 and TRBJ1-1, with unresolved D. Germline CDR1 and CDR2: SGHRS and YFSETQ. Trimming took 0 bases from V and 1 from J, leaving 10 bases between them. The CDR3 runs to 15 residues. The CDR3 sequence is CASSLGERQNTEAFF. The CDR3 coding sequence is TGCGCCAGCAGCTTGGGCGAGCGACAGAACACTGAAGCTTTCTTT.

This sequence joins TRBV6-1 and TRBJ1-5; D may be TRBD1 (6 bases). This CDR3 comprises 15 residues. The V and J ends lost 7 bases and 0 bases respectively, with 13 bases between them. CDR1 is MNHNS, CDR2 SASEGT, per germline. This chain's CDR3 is CASIWTADSNQPQHF. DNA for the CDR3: TGTGCCAGCATCTGGACAGCAGATAGCAATCAGCCCCAGCATTTT.

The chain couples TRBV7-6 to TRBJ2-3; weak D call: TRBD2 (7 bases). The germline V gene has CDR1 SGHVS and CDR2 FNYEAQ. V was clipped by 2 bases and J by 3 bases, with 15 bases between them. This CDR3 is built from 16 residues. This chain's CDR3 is CASSLLGGGETDTQYF. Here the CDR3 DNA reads TGTGCCAGCAGCTTATTGGGCGGGGGCGAGACAGATACGCAGTATTTT.

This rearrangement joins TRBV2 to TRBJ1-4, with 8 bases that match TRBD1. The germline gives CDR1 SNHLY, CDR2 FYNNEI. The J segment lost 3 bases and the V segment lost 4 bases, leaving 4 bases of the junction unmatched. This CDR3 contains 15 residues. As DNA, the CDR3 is TGTGCCAGCAGTGCCCAGGGGGCACCTAATGAAAAACTGTTTTTT. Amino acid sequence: CASSAQGAPNEKLFF.

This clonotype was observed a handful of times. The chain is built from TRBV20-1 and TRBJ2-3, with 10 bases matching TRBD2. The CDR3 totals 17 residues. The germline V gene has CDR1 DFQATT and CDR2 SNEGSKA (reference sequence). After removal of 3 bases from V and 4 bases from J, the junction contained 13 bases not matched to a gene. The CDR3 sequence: CSASSTVSGGAPDTQYF. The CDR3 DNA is TGCAGTGCTAGTTCCACGGTGAGCGGGGGGGCGCCAGATACGCAGTATTTT.

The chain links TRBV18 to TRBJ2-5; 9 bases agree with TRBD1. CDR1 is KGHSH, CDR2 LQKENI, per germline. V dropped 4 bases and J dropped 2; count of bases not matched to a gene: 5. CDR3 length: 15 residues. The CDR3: CASSLDRGQQETQYF. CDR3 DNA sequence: TGTGCCAGCTCACTGGACAGGGGTCAGCAAGAGACCCAGTACTTC.

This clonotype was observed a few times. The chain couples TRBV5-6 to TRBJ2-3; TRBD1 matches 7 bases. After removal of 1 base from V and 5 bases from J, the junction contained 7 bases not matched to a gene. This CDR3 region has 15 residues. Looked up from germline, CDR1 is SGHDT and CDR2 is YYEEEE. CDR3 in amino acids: CASSLHGAGGDTQYF. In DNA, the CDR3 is TGTGCCAGCAGCTTGCATGGGGCAGGGGGAGATACGCAGTATTTT.